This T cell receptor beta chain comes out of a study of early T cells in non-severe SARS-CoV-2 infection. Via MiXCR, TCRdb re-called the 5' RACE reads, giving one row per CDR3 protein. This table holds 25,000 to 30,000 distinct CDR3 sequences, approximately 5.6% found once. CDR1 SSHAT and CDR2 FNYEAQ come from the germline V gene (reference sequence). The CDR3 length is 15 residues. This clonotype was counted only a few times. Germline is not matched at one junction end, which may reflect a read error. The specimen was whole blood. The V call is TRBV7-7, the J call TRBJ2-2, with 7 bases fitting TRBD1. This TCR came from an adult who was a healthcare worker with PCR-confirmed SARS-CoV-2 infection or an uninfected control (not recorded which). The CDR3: CASSLTGPSGGELFF. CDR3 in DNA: TGTGCTAGCAGCCTGACAGGGCCGAGTGGCGGGGAGCTGTTTTTT.